Listed below are T cell receptor beta chains from one sample, sequenced in a study of T cells in Graves' hyperthyroidism and ophthalmopathy. One entry per CDR3 protein, called by TCRdb with MiXCR from the multiplex PCR reads. This table has a few hundred thousand distinct CDR3 sequences, around 42% appearing once. The source material was peripheral blood or thyroid tissue (not recorded which). The receptor set was obtained from a woman aged 18-30 years with Graves' hyperthyroidism. Both conserved end residues are trimmed from each CDR3.

v_call	j_call	cdr3_aa
TRBV5-1	TRBJ2-7	ASSLVRGAYEQY
TRBV20-1	TRBJ2-7	SASFGQAPYEQY
TRBV20-1	TRBJ2-6	SAAQDRFSGANVLT
TRBV10-2	TRBJ2-2	ASQGLAGLTGELF
TRBV11-3	TRBJ2-2	ASSPHRGGELF
TRBV14	TRBJ1-2	ASSQGLGWFRYT
TRBV6-4	TRBJ2-2	ASGTGDTGELF
TRBV6-5	TRBJ2-7	ASSGPGLADEQY
TRBV29-1	TRBJ2-5	SARGGGQETQY
TRBV6-5	TRBJ1-2	ASSDPGGLEGYT
TRBV20-1	TRBJ2-7	SARVGVSSYEQY
TRBV7-6	TRBJ2-7	ASSTRDSFSQQY
TRBV7-3	TRBJ2-2	ASSWPPGLRNTGELF
TRBV2	TRBJ2-7	ASSDALAGIEQY
TRBV7-2	TRBJ1-5	ASSFDGGGQPQH
TRBV24-1	TRBJ2-3	ATSDRPGLAGTDTQY
TRBV30	TRBJ1-1	AWSQGMNTEAF
TRBV7-2	TRBJ2-2	ASNTGELF
TRBV29-1	TRBJ1-1	SVDVGREGSEAF
TRBV5-1	TRBJ2-7	ASSVGPTGGEAEQY
TRBV2	TRBJ1-4	ASSEDRTGSEKLF
TRBV20-1	TRBJ1-2	SARRDRGLYGYT
TRBV10-3	TRBJ1-2	AISDGLDRSYGYT
TRBV2	TRBJ1-1	ASSELRDGYTEAF
TRBV7-8	TRBJ1-6	ASRPVGSSFNSPLH
TRBV7-9	TRBJ2-3	ASRWTGTFTDTQY
TRBV19	TRBJ1-4	ASSIGLATNEKLF
TRBV29-1	TRBJ2-7	SVEDREGYEQY
TRBV7-9	TRBJ1-5	ASSPGGAGGRPQH
TRBV20-1	TRBJ2-2	SAGLDTGELF
TRBV24-1	TRBJ2-1	ATSETTSYEQF
TRBV25-1	TRBJ2-7	ASSVGTPGLSEQY
TRBV9	TRBJ1-1	ASSPSVGRSRNTEAF
TRBV20-1	TRBJ2-3	SALMSGSTDTQY
TRBV5-1	TRBJ1-2	ASSLGQGTDGYT
TRBV18	TRBJ1-4	ASSPTLGSKNEKLF
TRBV10-3	TRBJ2-5	AISEVGQGQETQY
TRBV18	TRBJ2-2	ASSLQGQGNTGELF
TRBV2	TRBJ1-5	ANSARGQSSNQPQH
TRBV24-1	TRBJ2-7	ASRPWAYEQY
TRBV7-8	TRBJ2-2	ASSQVLSSGGRAGPGELF
TRBV7-2	TRBJ2-7	ASSRSRGVYEQY
TRBV29-1	TRBJ2-2	SVGAGERTGELF
TRBV10-1	TRBJ1-1	ASSESPGGGTEAF
TRBV7-2	TRBJ1-5	ASSLLPGTLGNQPQH
TRBV24-1	TRBJ2-1	ATSGGHEQF
TRBV20-1	TRBJ2-5	SARQAQETQY
TRBV5-4	TRBJ2-5	ASSLIAEETQY
TRBV12-3/TRBV12-4	TRBJ2-7	ASSLMGLADRNNEQY
TRBV15	TRBJ1-5	ATSRGWETQH